The rows below give T cell receptor beta chains drawn from one sample of a study of cytomegalovirus exposure and HLA in healthy donors. TCRdb's copy holds only in-frame clones and misses some; the assay was immunoSEQ multiplex PCR. The profile shows approximately 140,000 clones, 75% to 80% of them singletons. Material for sequencing was PBMCs. The receptors originated from a woman between 45 and 60 years old in good health and CMV-seronegative. CDR3s include the opening cysteine and the closing phenylalanine or tryptophan. A D gene is named only where the DNA matches it firmly. The size of a clone is reported for some rows only, either as once, few or many, or as a class for expanded clones.

clone_size cdr3_length j_call d_call v_call cdr3_aa cdr3_nt
NA 14 TRBJ2-7 TRBD1 TRBV6-5 CASSRRDRGGEQYF TGTGCCAGCAGCCGCCGGGACAGGGGCGGCGAGCAGTACTTC
NA 13 TRBJ1-1 TRBD1 TRBV5-6 CASRRQGGTEAFF TGTGCCAGCAGAAGGCAGGGGGGCACTGAAGCTTTCTTT
NA 14 TRBJ2-1 NA TRBV5-4 CATQTGGSYNEQFF TGTGCCACCCAGACAGGTGGGTCCTACAATGAGCAGTTCTTC
NA 15 TRBJ2-3 TRBD2 TRBV4-1 CASSQGSGVEDTQYF TGCGCCAGCAGCCAAGGTAGCGGGGTAGAGGATACGCAGTATTTT
NA 15 TRBJ1-2 TRBD1 TRBV2 CASSEVPTGRYGYTF TGTGCCAGCAGTGAAGTTCCGACAGGGCGATATGGCTACACCTTC
NA 14 TRBJ1-5 NA TRBV6-1 CASSEVSGQGPQHF TGTGCCAGCAGTGAAGTTTCAGGCCAAGGGCCCCAGCATTTT
once 16 TRBJ2-7 TRBD1 TRBV6-5 CASSYSRQGRSREQYF TGTGCCAGCAGTTACTCCCGACAGGGCCGATCTCGGGAGCAGTACTTC
NA 15 TRBJ2-7 NA TRBV27 CASTIRAGPSYEQYF TGTGCCAGCACCATAAGGGCGGGGCCTTCCTACGAGCAGTACTTC
NA 18 TRBJ2-1 TRBD2 TRBV5-1 CASSSVAGGLSSYNEQFF TGCGCCAGCAGCTCGGTAGCGGGGGGGTTGAGCTCCTACAATGAGCAGTTCTTC
once 13 TRBJ1-1 NA TRBV15 CATSRDILTEAFF TGTGCCACCAGCCGGGACATCCTTACTGAAGCTTTCTTT
few 13 TRBJ1-5 NA TRBV9 CASSSEPDQPQHF TGTGCCAGCAGCTCCGAGCCGGATCAGCCCCAGCATTTT
NA 16 TRBJ2-3 TRBD2 TRBV5-1 CATSWTSGGNPDTQYF TGCGCCACCTCCTGGACTAGCGGGGGGAATCCAGATACGCAGTATTTT
NA 13 TRBJ1-5 NA TRBV6-5 CASSRDNNQPQHF TGTGCCAGCAGTCGGGACAACAATCAGCCCCAGCATTTT
once 20 TRBJ2-7 TRBD2 TRBV7-8 CASSLRSLASGGTYSYEQYF TGTGCCAGCAGCTTACGTTCCCTTGCTAGCGGGGGCACCTACTCCTACGAGCAGTACTTC
NA 14 TRBJ2-5 TRBD2 TRBV10-3 CAISGGGPEGTQYF TGTGCCATCAGTGGCGGGGGGCCCGAAGGGACCCAGTACTTC
NA 14 TRBJ2-1 NA TRBV5-1 CASSLEGGYNEQFF TGCGCCAGCAGCTTGGAAGGCGGTTACAATGAGCAGTTCTTC
NA 11 TRBJ2-1 NA TRBV25-1 CASSEGPWRFF TGTGCCAGCAGTGAAGGGCCTTGGCGGTTCTTC
NA 14 TRBJ1-3 NA TRBV18 CASSPQGAGNTIYF TGTGCCAGCTCACCACAGGGGGCTGGAAACACCATATATTTT
NA 13 TRBJ2-7 NA TRBV6-1 CASSESPNYEQYF TGTGCCAGCAGTGAGAGCCCTAACTACGAGCAGTACTTC
few 15 TRBJ2-3 NA TRBV29-1 CSVDNVAESTDTQYF TGCAGCGTTGATAATGTAGCGGAGAGCACAGATACGCAGTATTTT
NA 15 TRBJ2-1 NA TRBV7-9 CASSLGGGYYNEQFF TGTGCCAGCAGCTTGGGAGGGGGATACTACAATGAGCAGTTCTTC
NA 12 TRBJ1-2 TRBD1 TRBV5-1 CASSMGQNGYTF TGCGCCAGCAGCATGGGACAGAATGGCTACACCTTC
NA 12 TRBJ2-7 NA TRBV4-1 CASSQQGREQYF TGCGCCAGCAGCCAACAGGGTCGCGAGCAGTACTTC
once 11 TRBJ1-6 NA TRBV6-1 CASRNKGTLHF TGTGCCAGCAGGAACAAGGGGACCCTCCACTTT
NA 14 TRBJ1-1 NA TRBV18 CASSPPRGGTEAFF TGTGCCAGCTCACCACCGAGGGGAGGGACTGAAGCTTTCTTT
NA 15 TRBJ2-1 TRBD2 TRBV5-5 CASSSLAGGLNEQFF TGTGCCAGCAGCTCCCTAGCGGGGGGGCTCAATGAGCAGTTCTTC
NA 15 TRBJ2-1 TRBD1 TRBV5-4 CASSSGTGGYNEQFF TGTGCCAGCAGCTCTGGGACAGGGGGGTACAATGAGCAGTTCTTC
NA 12 TRBJ2-3 TRBD1 TRBV30 CAQDRAGDTQYF TGTGCCCAGGACAGGGCCGGGGATACGCAGTATTTT
NA 13 TRBJ2-3 NA TRBV10-3 CAISPNGGDTQYF TGTGCCATCAGTCCCAACGGCGGAGATACGCAGTATTTT
NA 13 TRBJ2-2 NA TRBV5-6 CAGGLLLTGELFF TGTGCCGGAGGCCTCCTACTCACCGGGGAGCTGTTTTTT